This T cell receptor beta chain was obtained from a study of blood T cell repertoires in COVID-19 (dated by TCRdb to 2020 to 2022). In terms of the full investigation: The collaborator samples originated in the United States, Italy and Spain and spanned the acute and convalescent phases of COVID-19. The material from the prospective study consisted of cDNA or gDNA derived from T cells, B-cell-depleted T cells, or PBMCs. The dataset comprised deeply sampled blood TCRbeta repertoires from subjects exposed to, actively infected with, or recovered from COVID-19. Sample metadata almost always included a de-identified subject ID, COVID-19 status, age in years and sex. The repertoires were released in a freely available public database meant as a resource for research on the immune response to SARS-CoV-2. The samples were drawn from the first 160 participants of the ongoing ImmuneRACE study and from 1,254 subjects provided by 6 global collaborators. Where available, HLA class I and class II types were obtained from metadata supplied by the sample provider rather than from assay-based typing.

Broader findings and caveats from the paper: The quantity of clinical and demographic metadata differed by source and by participant and was supplied without curation.

A remark on this clone: There is no known antigen for this receptor. Base-call qualities are not available, and no considerably larger clone is one nucleotide away.

TCRbeta CDR3 regions were amplified from genomic DNA by means of the immunoSEQ Assay, a bias-controlled multiplex PCR. The study's processing was this. Within the assay, amplification of reference gene primers was used to estimate how many nucleated cells each sample contained. Sequence reads were collapsed and filtered to measure the absolute abundance of every unique TCRbeta CDR3 rearrangement. Productive Simpson clonality was computed per sample as the square root of Simpson's diversity index over productive rearrangements. TCRdb obtained this table from immuneACCESS and retained in-frame rearrangements with V and J assigned. These tables miss some clones; where compared with another copy, unresolved V genes account for less than half of the shortfall, and the remainder is unexplained. V and J calls and clone size are those listed in that table; D and trimming were worked out from the DNA. In all, the sample holds fewer than 200,000 clones, and around 83% of those were seen once. The top ten clones comprise 3.5% to 4% of the sample.

After removal of 7 bases from V and 7 bases from J, the junction retains 9 bases not matched to a gene. The germline V gene gives CDR1 as MGHDK and CDR2 as SYGVNS. The CDR3 holds 13 amino acids from the cysteine to the phenylalanine. Kept here is only the CDR3 DNA, which spans 39 bases and is read in frame from base 1. In the prospective study, participants were roughly 18 to 90 years old, resided in about two dozen geographic areas of the United States, and were enrolled through a virtual design. To assign participants to cohorts, the prospective study relied on clinical history that participants themselves reported in a screening survey and a study questionnaire. In the prospective study, mobile phlebotomists collected whole blood, serum and a nasopharyngeal or oropharyngeal swab from each participant. Additional blood draws and questionnaires over an approximately two-month period could optionally be provided by prospective study participants. Before DNA extraction, prospective study blood samples were shipped either frozen or at room temperature.

The receptor chain draws on TRBV25-1 and TRBJ1-2, with 7 bases in between that match TRBD1. Input material: PBMCs or T cells enriched from blood (not recorded which). The clonotype was recovered from a woman aged 45 to 65 in a cohort exposed to, infected with or recovered from COVID-19 (not recorded which). Read as DNA, the sequence is TGTGCCAGCACACCAAATTACAGGGGTGGCTACACCTTC. It translates as CASTPNYRGGYTF.